Listed here are 7 T cell receptor beta chains from one sample, sequenced in a study of blood T cell repertoires in COVID-19. Only in-frame clones appear in the TCRdb table, and some are missing; sequencing was by immunoSEQ multiplex PCR. The sample includes 170,000 or so clones, about 90% of them seen just once. Sequenced input: PBMCs or T cells enriched from blood (not recorded which). The receptors come from a woman aged 45-59 years who had recovered from COVID-19.

V is TRBV6-9 and J is TRBJ1-1; D is uncertain. This CDR3 has 13 amino acids. Germline values: CDR1 MNHGY, CDR2 SVAAGI. V gave up 4 bases and J gave up 1 base, with 7 bases separating them. This CDR3 is CASSLLQNTEAFF. In nucleotides, the CDR3 is TGTGCCAGCAGTTTGTTACAGAACACTGAAGCTTTCTTT.

The chain has TRBV28 and TRBJ2-1; TRBD2 matches at 9 bases. This CDR3 has 11 amino acids. CDR1 is MDHEN and CDR2 is SYDVKM in the germline V gene. Trimming at V came to 4 bases and at J to 13 bases, leaving 2 bases not matched to a gene. Written as DNA, the CDR3 is TGTGCCAGCAGTTCTAGCGGGATACAGTTCTTC. Its protein is CASSSSGIQFF.

The J gene is TRBJ1-1, the V gene TRBV7-8, with D unclear. Looked up from germline, CDR1 is SGHVS and CDR2 is FQNEAQ. CDR3 length equals 14 residues. Deletions cut 1 base from V and 2 bases from J, with 8 bases between. The CDR3 nucleotides are TGTGCCAGCAGCTTAGAGCGGGGAAACACTGAAGCTTTCTTT. It is translated as CASSLERGNTEAFF.

The V gene is TRBV5-1, the J gene TRBJ2-7, with 10 bases fitting TRBD1. J lost 5 bases, V lost 4 bases, and 6 bases had no gene match. The CDR3 length is 14 residues. The germline gives CDR1 SGHRS, CDR2 YFSETQ. In nucleotides, the CDR3 is TGCGCCAGCAGCCGGGGGACAGGGGAGAACGAGCAGTACTTC. Residues: CASSRGTGENEQYF.

This chain connects TRBV28 to TRBJ2-1; 14 bases line up with TRBD2. The V gene's germline CDR1 is MDHEN and CDR2 SYDVKM. The CDR3 loop spans 18 amino acids. The junction had 10 bases not matched to a gene; V was cut back by 5 bases and J by 4 bases. The CDR3 DNA follows: TGTGCCAGCAGTCCGGGACTAGCGGGAGCGGGGGGTTACAATGAGCAGTTCTTC. It yields the protein CASSPGLAGAGGYNEQFF.

On this clone: The same CDR3 arises from other DNA sequences in this sample as well. The chain combines TRBV18 with TRBJ2-4; D is possibly TRBD2 (5 bases). Trimming cost V 0 bases and J 0 bases, with 9 bases left between them. The CDR3 is made up of 16 amino acids. Germline CDR1 KGHSH, CDR2 LQKENI. CDR3 region: CASSPPSGLAKNIQYF. In DNA form, the CDR3 reads TGTGCCAGCTCACCACCCAGCGGTCTAGCCAAAAACATTCAGTACTTC.

In this sample, this clone turned up once. The V call is TRBV7-9, the J call TRBJ2-7; maybe TRBD2 (6 bases). This CDR3 spans 11 amino acids. Germline V gives CDR1 SEHNR, CDR2 FQNEAQ (reference sequence). Trimming removed 5 bases at V and 5 bases at J, with 7 bases between. In DNA form, the CDR3 reads TGTGCCAGCAGCCGCGGGGACGAGCAGTACTTC. This sequence encodes CASSRGDEQYF.